Below, one TCR beta chain is given with its context. This sample is drawn from a study of blood T cell repertoires in COVID-19. Study overall: PBMCs, B-cell-depleted T cells, or T cells provided the cDNA or gDNA that made up the material.

Clones were sequenced by immunoSEQ multiplex PCR, and TCRdb holds only the in-frame ones, with some missing. The table records about 210,000 clones, 65% to 85% of them present only once. The CDR3 covers 12 residues. Trimming cost V 6 bases and J 7 bases, with 12 bases left between them. CDR1 and CDR2 from the germline V gene are LNHDA and SQIVND (reference sequence). The TCR comes from a human donor in a cohort sampled during active COVID-19. Material: peripheral blood. The chain combines TRBV19 with TRBJ1-1; a weak D match, TRBD1 (5 bases). CDR3 DNA: TGTGCCAGTAGCCCAGGGATCGGTGAAGCTTTCTTT. Encoded protein: CASSPGIGEAFF.